The 29 T cell receptor beta chains presented below share a single source sample, sequenced in a study of Ad26.COV2.S vaccination and SARS-CoV-2 variants. The sample's treatment: about 20 received Ad26.COV2.S at low or high dose, single or two shots; 5 received placebo; per-sample allocation not given. Specimen acquisition occurred on day 63 following the initial vaccine or placebo injection. The method was immunoSEQ multiplex PCR; TCRdb's version includes in-frame clones alone and lacks a portion of them. The sample yields 400,000 to 500,000 clones, roughly 89% seen once. This sample comprised peripheral blood, obtained in a trial of Ad26.COV2.S vaccine versus placebo. All receptors derive from a person between 18 and 65 years old who received the Ad26.COV2.S COVID-19 vaccine or a placebo.

The rearrangement links TRBV6-5 to TRBJ1-5; D unresolved. Germline lookup yields CDR1 MNHEY and CDR2 SVGAGI. With 2 bases removed from V and 10 bases from J, the gap between germline ends came to 15 bases. This CDR3 spans 14 amino acids. The CDR3 coding sequence is TGTGCCAGCAGTTACGGGCAGGAGTACTCTCCCCAGCATTTT. Its translation is CASSYGQEYSPQHF.

The chain is built from TRBV18 and TRBJ2-3; D ambiguous. The CDR3 loop spans 15 amino acids. Looked up from germline, CDR1 is KGHSH and CDR2 is LQKENI. V was cut by 3 bases and J by 2 bases, with 12 bases left in between. The chain's CDR3 is CASSPLMDPTDTQYF. The CDR3, as DNA: TGTGCCAGCTCACCCCTTATGGACCCCACAGATACGCAGTATTTT.

V usage is TRBV7-3 and J usage is TRBJ2-3; D not resolved. Per germline, CDR1 SGHTA and CDR2 FQGTGA. The V gene lost 4 bases and the J gene lost 2 bases, with 7 bases spanning the gap. The CDR3 length is 13 residues. DNA for the CDR3: TGTGCCAGCAGCTCCCAGTCCACAGATACGCAGTATTTT. Protein sequence: CASSSQSTDTQYF.

This clone came up once. CDR3 nucleotide sequence: TGTGCCAGCAGCCTGACTTGGGGGACTGAAGCTTTCTTT. It codes for CASSLTWGTEAFF. V and J are TRBV11-2 and TRBJ1-1; D perhaps matches TRBD1 (5 bases). The germline V and J ends were trimmed by 5 bases and 5 bases, with 12 bases remaining between them. The CDR3 is 13 amino acids. Germline CDR1 is SGHAT and CDR2 is FQNNGV.

The gene calls are TRBV12-5 and TRBJ2-5; D ambiguous. This CDR3 spans 12 amino acids. Trimming left V 3 bases short and J 4 bases short, with 6 bases between. Germline V gene sequence: CDR1 LGHNT, CDR2 FRNRAP. Here the CDR3 DNA reads TGTGCTAGTGGTTTAGGCCGAGAGACCCAGTACTTC. It encodes CASGLGRETQYF.

The J gene is TRBJ2-1, the V gene TRBV3-1 (or the pseudogene TRBV3-2), with 12 positions matching TRBD2. The CDR3 totals 18 residues. The trim removed 4 bases at V and 2 bases at J, leaving 9 bases unmatched. In germline, CDR1 is LGHDT, CDR2 YNNKEL (reference sequence). The CDR3 coding sequence is TGTGCCAGCAGCCCCCTACTAGCGGGAGGAACCCCCTACAATGAGCAGTTCTTC. This sequence encodes CASSPLLAGGTPYNEQFF.

The rearrangement links TRBV2 to TRBJ2-7; 7 bases map to TRBD2. This CDR3 has 15 residues. Germline V gene sequence: CDR1 SNHLY, CDR2 FYNNEI. The V and J ends lost 2 bases and 4 bases, in that order; junction bases with no gene match: 8. This CDR3 is CASSEFVAGLYEQYV. The CDR3 coding sequence is TGTGCCAGCAGTGAATTTGTAGCGGGCCTTTACGAGCAGTACGTC.

The chain joins TRBV13 to TRBJ2-5, with D perhaps matching TRBD2 (5 bases). V dropped 5 bases and J dropped 1 base, with 8 bases sitting between them. In germline, CDR1 is PRHDT, CDR2 FYEKMQ (reference sequence). This CDR3 comprises 13 residues. CDR3 in amino acids: CASSPGFQETQYF. CDR3 sequence (DNA): TGTGCCAGCAGCCCGGGGTTCCAAGAGACCCAGTACTTC.

This chain uses TRBV7-9 with TRBJ1-5; no reliable D call. Germline values: CDR1 SEHNR, CDR2 FQNEAQ (reference sequence). The CDR3 totals 12 residues. Deletions cut 7 bases from V and 3 bases from J, with 7 bases between. The CDR3, as DNA: TGTGCCAGCAACAGAAACAATCAGCCCCAGCATTTT. This translates into CASNRNNQPQHF.

The chain carries TRBV20-1 and TRBJ2-2; D may be TRBD1 (7 bases). Trimming took off 3 bases at V and 9 bases at J, with 17 bases between the two ends. The CDR3 covers 14 residues. Per the germline V gene, CDR1 is DFQATT and CDR2 is SNEGSKA (reference sequence). The CDR3 DNA reads as TGCAGTGCTAGTAGAGGCCAGGGGGGCTGGGAGCTGTTTTTT. Protein sequence: CSASRGQGGWELFF.

The chain recombines TRBV4-3 with TRBJ1-2, with unresolved D. The length of the CDR3 is 14 residues. The ends were cut back, 1 base at V and 2 bases at J, with 8 bases in the middle. Germline CDR1 is LGHNA and CDR2 is YSLEER. The DNA for the CDR3 is TGCGCCAGCAGCCAAGGACTGGACAACTATGGCTACACCTTC. This gives the protein CASSQGLDNYGYTF.

This clone was picked up one time. The V and J genes are TRBV7-2 and TRBJ1-1; no clear D. Between the trimmed V and J ends, which lost 5 bases and 10 bases, there was a span of 14 bases. Germline CDR1 reads SGHTA; CDR2 reads FQGNSA. The CDR3 extends over 12 amino acids. CDR3 loop: CASSSYKGRAFF. The CDR3 DNA sequence: TGTGCCAGCAGCAGCTACAAAGGGAGAGCTTTCTTT.

This clone was seen only once. V and J are TRBV5-5 and TRBJ1-3, with 7 nucleotides matching TRBD1. V was pared by 5 bases and J by 2 bases, with 13 bases of the junction left unmatched. The CDR3 covers 17 residues. CDR1 is SGHKS and CDR2 is YYEKEE in the germline V gene (reference sequence). The CDR3 DNA is TGTGCCAGCAGTTACCAGGGGGGACAAGGGCCTGGAAACACCATATATTTT. Its translation: CASSYQGGQGPGNTIYF.

This chain joins TRBV21-1 and TRBJ1-3. TRBV21-1 is an annotated pseudogene. The CDR3 is 18 residues long. CDR3 sequence reads: CASSKDRGAVRSGNTIYF. The CDR3 DNA reads TGTGCCAGCAGCAAGGACCGAGGGGCAGTCCGCTCTGGAAACACCATATATTTT.

The chain recombines TRBV7-2 with TRBJ1-3, with a possible D match to TRBD1 (5 bases). The CDR3 covers 16 residues. V dropped 5 bases and J dropped 1 base, with 15 bases sitting between them. Germline CDR1 reads SGHTA; CDR2 reads FQGNSA. CDR3 region: CASSPRGGVSGNTIYF. As DNA, the CDR3 is TGTGCCAGCAGCCCCCGGGGCGGCGTATCTGGAAACACCATATATTTT.

The V and J genes are TRBV15 and TRBJ2-7; 8 nucleotides match TRBD1. V gave up 1 base and J gave up 7 bases; unmatched junction bases: 6. Germline CDR1 is LNHNV and CDR2 is YYDKDF (reference sequence). The CDR3 contains 14 residues. CDR3 loop: CATSRGQGAGEQYF. CDR3 coding DNA: TGTGCCACCAGCAGAGGCCAGGGGGCAGGAGAGCAGTACTTC.

The chain uses TRBV11-2 and TRBJ1-1, with D maybe TRBD1 (6 bases). This CDR3 comprises 14 residues. V lost 1 base, J lost 10 bases, and 16 bases lay in between. Germline loops: CDR1 SGHAT, CDR2 FQNNGV. Here the CDR3 reads CASSLGYREVGAFF. For the CDR3, the DNA is TGTGCCAGCAGCTTAGGTTACAGGGAAGTCGGAGCTTTCTTT.

The rearrangement joins TRBV12-3 or TRBV12-4 to TRBJ2-1; no definite D call. Trimming cost V 5 bases and J 10 bases, with 9 bases left between them. CDR3 length: 11 amino acids. CDR3 coding DNA: TGTGCCAGCAGTCCCTACGGGGAGCAGTTCTTC. Protein product: CASSPYGEQFF.

This clone was found once. The chain carries TRBV20-1 and TRBJ2-1; no clear D gene. Trimming stripped 3 bases from V and 15 bases from J, with 18 bases between. This CDR3 is 12 amino acids long. Germline V gives CDR1 DFQATT, CDR2 SNEGSKA (reference sequence). The DNA for the CDR3 is TGCAGTGCTAGTCAACCAAATTACATAGGGTTCTTC. This encodes CSASQPNYIGFF.

The chain uses TRBV13 and TRBJ1-1; D gene ambiguous. Looked up from germline, CDR1 is PRHDT and CDR2 is FYEKMQ (reference sequence). The V end was cut by 1 base, the J end by 4 bases, with 7 bases between. This CDR3 has 13 residues. The CDR3 here is CASSLVGSTEAFF. DNA of the CDR3: TGTGCCAGCAGCTTAGTCGGGAGCACTGAAGCTTTCTTT. Supplemented by reference TRBV13 and TRBJ1-1, the full variable domain reads AAGVIQSPRHLIKEKRETATLKCYPIPRHDTVYWYQQGPGQDPQFLISFYEKMQSDKGSIPDRFSAQQFSDYHSELNMSSLELGDSALYFCASSLVGSTEAFFGQGTRLTVV.

The chain couples TRBV7-2 to TRBJ1-1; D ambiguous. Per the germline V gene, CDR1 is SGHTA and CDR2 is FQGNSA. The CDR3 has 14 residues. Trimming removed 1 base at V and 0 bases at J, with 6 bases between. The CDR3 coding sequence is TGTGCCAGCAGCTTAGACAGCATGAACACTGAAGCTTTCTTT. Protein sequence: CASSLDSMNTEAFF.

This clone came up a few times. The chain combines TRBV3-1 (or the pseudogene TRBV3-2) with TRBJ1-2; D possibly corresponds to TRBD1 (6 bases). This CDR3 has 11 amino acids. Germline V gene sequence: CDR1 LGHDT, CDR2 YNNKEL (reference sequence). Trimming cost V 6 bases and J 7 bases, with 9 bases left between them. CDR3 region: CASRGAGGYTF. CDR3 bases: TGTGCCAGCAGGGGGGCTGGTGGCTACACCTTC.

This chain links TRBV13 with TRBJ1-2; D call uncertain. Germline-derived CDR1 and CDR2 are PRHDT and FYEKMQ (reference sequence). V lost 3 bases, J lost 5 bases, and 7 bases lay in between. There are 12 residues in the CDR3. The CDR3, as DNA: TGTGCCAGCAGCTTTCGGGTTTATGGCTACACCTTC. Residues: CASSFRVYGYTF.

V usage is TRBV7-7 and J usage is TRBJ2-7; 7 bases fit TRBD1. Germline CDR1 and CDR2: SSHAT and FNYEAQ (reference sequence). CDR3 size: 15 residues. CDR3 nucleotide sequence: TGTGCTAGCAGCCCACCCGGGGACAGATCCTACGAGCAGTACGTC. Its translation: CASSPPGDRSYEQYV.

The rearrangement links TRBV30 to TRBJ1-4, with D possibly being TRBD1 (5 bases). CDR3 length: 13 residues. Trimming took off 3 bases at V and 7 bases at J, with 12 bases between the two ends. Per the germline V gene, CDR1 is GTSNPN and CDR2 is SVGIG (reference sequence). The CDR3 sequence: CAWRLGGSEKLFF. In DNA, the CDR3 is TGTGCCTGGAGGCTCGGGGGAAGTGAAAAACTGTTTTTT.

V and J are TRBV30 and TRBJ1-2, with D unclear. This CDR3 has 12 residues. CDR1 and CDR2 from the germline V gene are GTSNPN and SVGIG (reference sequence). The germline V and J ends were trimmed by 4 bases and 2 bases, with 8 bases remaining between them. CDR3 sequence (DNA): TGTGCCTGGATTGAGGAGAACTATGGCTACACCTTC. This codes for CAWIEENYGYTF.

The chain couples TRBV2 to TRBJ1-1; possibly TRBD1 for D (5 bases). Trimming left V 2 bases short and J 5 bases short, with 9 bases between. Germline assignment: CDR1 SNHLY and CDR2 FYNNEI. There are 13 residues in the CDR3. DNA for the CDR3: TGTGCCAGCAGTGAATCGGGGCAAACTGAAGCTTTCTTT. Translation: CASSESGQTEAFF.

This chain's CDR3 is CASSLGTPTGDYGYTF. The CDR3 bases are TGCGCCAGCAGTCTCGGGACACCCACAGGGGACTATGGCTACACCTTC. This chain uses TRBV5-1 with TRBJ1-2; 7 bases agree with TRBD1. Trimming at V came to 5 bases and at J to 3 bases, leaving 13 bases not matched to a gene. The CDR3 consists of 16 residues. The germline CDR1 and CDR2 sequences are SGHRS and YFSETQ.

This clone was seen only once. The chain uses TRBV5-1 and TRBJ2-1; TRBD2 matches at 10 bases. This CDR3 is built from 14 residues. Looked up from germline, CDR1 is SGHRS and CDR2 is YFSETQ. Trimming at V came to 8 bases and at J to 4 bases, leaving 6 bases not matched to a gene. The CDR3 DNA reads TGCGCCAGTCGACTAGCGGGTGCTTACAATGAGCAGTTCTTC. This translates into CASRLAGAYNEQFF.